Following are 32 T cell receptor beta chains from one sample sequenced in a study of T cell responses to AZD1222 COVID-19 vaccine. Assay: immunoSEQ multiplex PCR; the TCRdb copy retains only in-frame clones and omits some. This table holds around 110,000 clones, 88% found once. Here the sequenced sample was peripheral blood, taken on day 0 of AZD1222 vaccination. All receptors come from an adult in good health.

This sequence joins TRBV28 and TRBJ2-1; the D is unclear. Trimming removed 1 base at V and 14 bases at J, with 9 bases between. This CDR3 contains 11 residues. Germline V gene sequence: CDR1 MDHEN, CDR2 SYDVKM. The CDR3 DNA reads TGTGCCAGCAGTTTATCTAGTATTGAGTTCTTC. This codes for CASSLSSIEFF.

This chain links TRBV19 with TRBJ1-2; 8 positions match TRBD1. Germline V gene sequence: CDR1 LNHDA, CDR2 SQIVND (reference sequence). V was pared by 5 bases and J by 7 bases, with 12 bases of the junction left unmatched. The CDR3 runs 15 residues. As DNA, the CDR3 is TGTGCCAGTAGTCCGGAGACAGGGGTCCAGAGTGGCTACACCTTC. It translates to CASSPETGVQSGYTF.

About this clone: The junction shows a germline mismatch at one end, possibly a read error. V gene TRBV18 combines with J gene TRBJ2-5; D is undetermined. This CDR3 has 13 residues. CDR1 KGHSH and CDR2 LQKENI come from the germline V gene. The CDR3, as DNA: TGTGCCAGCTCCCCACCTAATCAAGAGACCCAGTACTTC. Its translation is CASSPPNQETQYF. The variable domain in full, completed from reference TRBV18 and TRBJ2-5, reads NAGVMQNPRHLVRRRGQEARLRCSPMKGHSHVYWYRQLPEEGLKFMVYLQKENIIDESGMPKERFSAEFPKEGPSILRIQQVVRGDSAAYFCASSPPNQETQYFGPGTRLLVL.

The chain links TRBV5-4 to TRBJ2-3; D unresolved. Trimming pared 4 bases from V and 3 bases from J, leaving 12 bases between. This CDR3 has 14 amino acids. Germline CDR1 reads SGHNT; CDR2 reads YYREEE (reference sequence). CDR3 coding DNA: TGTGCCAGCAGCCCGGACCCGGAGACAGATACGCAGTATTTT. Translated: CASSPDPETDTQYF.

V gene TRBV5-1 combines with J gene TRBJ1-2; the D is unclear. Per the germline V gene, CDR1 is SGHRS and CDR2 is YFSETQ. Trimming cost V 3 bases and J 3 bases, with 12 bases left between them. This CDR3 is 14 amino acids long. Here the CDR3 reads CASSSLPSDYGYTF. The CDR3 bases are TGCGCCAGCAGCTCCCTACCCAGTGACTATGGCTACACCTTC.

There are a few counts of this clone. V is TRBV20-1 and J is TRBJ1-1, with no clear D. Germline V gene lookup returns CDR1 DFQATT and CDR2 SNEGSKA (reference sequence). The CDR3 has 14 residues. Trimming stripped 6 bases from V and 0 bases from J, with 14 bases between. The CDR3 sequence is CSASIPPLNTEAFF. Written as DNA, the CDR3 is TGCAGTGCCAGTATTCCGCCGTTGAACACTGAAGCTTTCTTT.

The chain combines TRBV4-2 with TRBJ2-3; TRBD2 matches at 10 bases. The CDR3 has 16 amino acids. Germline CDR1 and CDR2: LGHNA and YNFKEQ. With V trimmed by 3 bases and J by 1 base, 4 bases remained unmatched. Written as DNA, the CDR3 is TGTGCCAGCAGCCACAGAGCGGGAGGGGGCACAGATACGCAGTATTTT. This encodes CASSHRAGGGTDTQYF.

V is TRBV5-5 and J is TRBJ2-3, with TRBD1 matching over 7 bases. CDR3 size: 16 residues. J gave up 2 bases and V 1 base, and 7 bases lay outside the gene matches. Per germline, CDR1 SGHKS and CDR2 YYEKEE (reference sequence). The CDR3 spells CASSLWAGGNTDTQYF. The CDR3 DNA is TGTGCCAGCAGCTTGTGGGCAGGGGGAAACACAGATACGCAGTATTTT.

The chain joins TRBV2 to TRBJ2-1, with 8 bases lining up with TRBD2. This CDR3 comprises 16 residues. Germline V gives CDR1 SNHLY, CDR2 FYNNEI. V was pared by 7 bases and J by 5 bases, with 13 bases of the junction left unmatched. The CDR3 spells CASNPLSGSPHNEQFF. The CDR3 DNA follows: TGTGCCAGCAACCCCTTAAGCGGGAGTCCCCACAATGAGCAGTTCTTC.

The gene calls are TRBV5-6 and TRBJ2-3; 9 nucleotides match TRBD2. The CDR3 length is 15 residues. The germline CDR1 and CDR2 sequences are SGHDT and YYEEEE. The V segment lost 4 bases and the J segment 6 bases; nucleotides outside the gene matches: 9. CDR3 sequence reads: CASSAGRLAGDTQYF. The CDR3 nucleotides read TGTGCCAGCAGCGCTGGGAGGCTAGCGGGGGATACGCAGTATTTT.

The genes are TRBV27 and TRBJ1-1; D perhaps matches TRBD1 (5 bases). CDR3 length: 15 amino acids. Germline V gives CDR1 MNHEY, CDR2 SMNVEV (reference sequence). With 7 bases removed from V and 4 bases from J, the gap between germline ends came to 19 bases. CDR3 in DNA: TGTGCCAGCAAGGCGAGTAAGAGGGGAGGCACTGAAGCTTTCTTT. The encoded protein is CASKASKRGGTEAFF.

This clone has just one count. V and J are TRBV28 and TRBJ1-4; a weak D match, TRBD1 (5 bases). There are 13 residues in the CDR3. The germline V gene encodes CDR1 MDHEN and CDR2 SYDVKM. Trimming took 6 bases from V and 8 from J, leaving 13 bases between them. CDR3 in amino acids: CASSLGGSEKLFF. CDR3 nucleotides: TGTGCCAGCAGCCTCGGGGGGTCAGAAAAACTGTTTTTT.

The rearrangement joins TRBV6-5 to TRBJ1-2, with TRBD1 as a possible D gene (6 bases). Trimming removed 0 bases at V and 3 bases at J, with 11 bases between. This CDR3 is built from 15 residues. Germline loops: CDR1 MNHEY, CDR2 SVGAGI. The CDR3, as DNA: TGTGCCAGCAGTTACTCTGGGGGCGACGACTATGGCTACACCTTC. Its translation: CASSYSGGDDYGYTF.

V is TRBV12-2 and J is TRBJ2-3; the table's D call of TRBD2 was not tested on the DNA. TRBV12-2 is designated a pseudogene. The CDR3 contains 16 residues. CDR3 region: CASRLVGLAIPDTQYF. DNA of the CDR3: TGTGCAAGTCGCTTAGTAGGACTAGCGATCCCAGATACGCAGTATTTT.

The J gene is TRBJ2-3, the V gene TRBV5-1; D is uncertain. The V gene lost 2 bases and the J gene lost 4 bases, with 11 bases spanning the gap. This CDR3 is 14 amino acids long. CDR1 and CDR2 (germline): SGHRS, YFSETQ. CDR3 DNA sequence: TGCGCCAGCAGCTTTACACGGCCCCCAGATACGCAGTATTTT. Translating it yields CASSFTRPPDTQYF.

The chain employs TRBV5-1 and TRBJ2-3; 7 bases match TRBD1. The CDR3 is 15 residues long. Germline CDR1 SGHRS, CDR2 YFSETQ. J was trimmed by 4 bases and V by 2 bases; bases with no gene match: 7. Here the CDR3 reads CASSFRGQDPDTQYF. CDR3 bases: TGCGCCAGCAGCTTTAGGGGGCAGGACCCAGATACGCAGTATTTT.

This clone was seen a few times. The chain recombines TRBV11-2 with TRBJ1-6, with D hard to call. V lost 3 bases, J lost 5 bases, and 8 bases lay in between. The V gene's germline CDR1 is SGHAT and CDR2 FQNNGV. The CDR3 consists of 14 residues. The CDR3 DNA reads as TGTGCCAGCAGCTTGTCTAGGGATAATTCACCCCTCCACTTT. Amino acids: CASSLSRDNSPLHF.

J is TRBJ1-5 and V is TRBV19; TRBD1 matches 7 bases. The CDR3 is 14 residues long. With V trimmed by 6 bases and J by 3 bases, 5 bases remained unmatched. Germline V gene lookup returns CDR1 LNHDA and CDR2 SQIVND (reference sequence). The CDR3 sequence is CASSPGQPNQPQHF. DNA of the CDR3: TGTGCCAGTAGCCCGGGACAGCCCAATCAGCCCCAGCATTTT.

CDR3 region: CASSIDPSGKGNQPQHF. The CDR3 nucleotides read TGTGCCAGTAGTATAGATCCCTCAGGGAAAGGCAATCAGCCCCAGCATTTT. This chain connects TRBV19 to TRBJ1-5, with D possibly TRBD1 on 5 matching bases. From germline, CDR1 is LNHDA and CDR2 SQIVND (reference sequence). This CDR3 region has 17 residues. Trimming removed 0 bases from V and 2 bases from J, with 14 bases in between. The full variable domain, its missing parts supplied by reference TRBV19 and TRBJ1-5, is DGGITQSPKYLFRKEGQNVTLSCEQNLNHDAMYWYRQDPGQGLRLIYYSQIVNDFQKGDIAEGYSVSREKKESFPLTVTSAQKNPTAFYLCASSIDPSGKGNQPQHFGDGTRLSIL.

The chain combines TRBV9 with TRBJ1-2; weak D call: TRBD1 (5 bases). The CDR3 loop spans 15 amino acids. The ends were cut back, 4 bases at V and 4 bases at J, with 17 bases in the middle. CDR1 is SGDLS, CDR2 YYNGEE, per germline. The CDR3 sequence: CASSPRHQGSYGYTF. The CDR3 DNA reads TGTGCCAGCAGCCCCCGTCATCAGGGATCCTATGGCTACACCTTC. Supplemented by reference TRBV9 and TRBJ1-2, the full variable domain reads DSGVTQTPKHLITATGQRVTLRCSPRSGDLSVYWYQQSLDQGLQFLIQYYNGEERAKGNILERFSAQQFPDLHSELNLSSLELGDSALYFCASSPRHQGSYGYTFGSGTRLTVV.

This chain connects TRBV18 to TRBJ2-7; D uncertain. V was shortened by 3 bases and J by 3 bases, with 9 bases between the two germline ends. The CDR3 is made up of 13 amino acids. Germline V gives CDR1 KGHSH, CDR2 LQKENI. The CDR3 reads CASSPGMSYEQYF. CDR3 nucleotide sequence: TGTGCCAGCTCACCTGGGATGAGCTACGAGCAGTACTTC.

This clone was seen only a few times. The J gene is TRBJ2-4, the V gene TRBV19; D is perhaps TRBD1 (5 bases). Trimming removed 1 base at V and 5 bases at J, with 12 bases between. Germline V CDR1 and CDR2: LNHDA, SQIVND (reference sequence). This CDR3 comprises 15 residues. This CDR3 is CASSIGGNNQNIQYF. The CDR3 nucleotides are TGTGCCAGTAGTATAGGGGGCAATAACCAAAACATTCAGTACTTC.

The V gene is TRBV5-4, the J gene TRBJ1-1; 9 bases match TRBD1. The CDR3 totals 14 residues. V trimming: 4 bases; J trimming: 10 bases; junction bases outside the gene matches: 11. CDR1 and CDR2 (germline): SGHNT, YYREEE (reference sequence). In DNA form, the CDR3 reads TGTGCCAGCAGCGTCCGGGACAGGGCGGGGGGAGCTTTCTTT. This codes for CASSVRDRAGGAFF.

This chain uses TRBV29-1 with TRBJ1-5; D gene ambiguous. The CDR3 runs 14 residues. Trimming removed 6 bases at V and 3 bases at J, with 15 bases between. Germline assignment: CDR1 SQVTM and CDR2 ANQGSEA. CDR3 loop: CSVSAGQDNQPQHF. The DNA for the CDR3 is TGCAGCGTCTCCGCGGGCCAGGACAATCAGCCCCAGCATTTT.

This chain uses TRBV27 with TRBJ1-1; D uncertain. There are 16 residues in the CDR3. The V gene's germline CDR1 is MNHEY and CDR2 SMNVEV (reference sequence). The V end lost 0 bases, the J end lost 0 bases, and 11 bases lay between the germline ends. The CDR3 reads CASSLSRQLLNTEAFF. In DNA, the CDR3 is TGTGCCAGCAGTTTATCGAGGCAGCTTTTGAACACTGAAGCTTTCTTT.

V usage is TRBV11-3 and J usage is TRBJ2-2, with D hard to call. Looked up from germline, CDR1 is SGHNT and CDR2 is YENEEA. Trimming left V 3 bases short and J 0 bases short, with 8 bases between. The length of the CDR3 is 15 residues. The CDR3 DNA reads TGTGCCAGCAGCTTTCTGTCAACGAACACCGGGGAGCTGTTTTTT. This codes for CASSFLSTNTGELFF.

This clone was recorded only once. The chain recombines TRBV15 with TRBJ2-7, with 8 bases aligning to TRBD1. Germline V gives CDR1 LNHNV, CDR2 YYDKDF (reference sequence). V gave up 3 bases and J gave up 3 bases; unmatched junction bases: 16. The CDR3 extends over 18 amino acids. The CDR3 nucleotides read TGTGCCACCAGCAGGAACCCGGGTAGGACAGGGTCCGGCTACGAGCAGTACTTC. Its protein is CATSRNPGRTGSGYEQYF.

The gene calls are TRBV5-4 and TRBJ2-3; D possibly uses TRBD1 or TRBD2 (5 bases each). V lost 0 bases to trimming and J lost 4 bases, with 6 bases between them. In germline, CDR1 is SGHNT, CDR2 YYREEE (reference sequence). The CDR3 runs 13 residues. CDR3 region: CASSLAGPDTQYF. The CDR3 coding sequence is TGTGCCAGCAGCTTGGCGGGGCCAGATACGCAGTATTTT.

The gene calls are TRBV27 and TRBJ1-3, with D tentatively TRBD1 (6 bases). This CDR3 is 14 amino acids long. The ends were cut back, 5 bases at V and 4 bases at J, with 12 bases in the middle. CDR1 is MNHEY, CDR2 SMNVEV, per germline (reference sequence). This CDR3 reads CASSGTGPGNTIYF. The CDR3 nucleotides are TGTGCCAGCAGTGGAACAGGGCCAGGAAACACCATATATTTT.

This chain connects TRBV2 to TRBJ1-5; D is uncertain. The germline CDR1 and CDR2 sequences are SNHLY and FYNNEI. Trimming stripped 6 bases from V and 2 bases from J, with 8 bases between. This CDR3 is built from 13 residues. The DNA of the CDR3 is TGTGCCAGCAGATCAGAGGGCAATCAGCCCCAGCATTTT. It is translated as CASRSEGNQPQHF.

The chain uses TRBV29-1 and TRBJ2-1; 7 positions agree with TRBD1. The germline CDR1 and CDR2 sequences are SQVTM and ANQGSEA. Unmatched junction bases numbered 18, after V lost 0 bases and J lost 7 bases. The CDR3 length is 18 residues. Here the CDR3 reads CSVEDREGGSLSWNEQFF. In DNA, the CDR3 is TGCAGCGTTGAAGATCGCGAAGGGGGCTCGTTAAGCTGGAATGAGCAGTTCTTC.

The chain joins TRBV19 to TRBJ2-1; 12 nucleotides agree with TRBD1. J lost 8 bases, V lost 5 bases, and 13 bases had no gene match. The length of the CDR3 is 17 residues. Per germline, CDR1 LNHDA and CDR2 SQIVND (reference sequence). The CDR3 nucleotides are TGTGCCAGTAGTCCCCGCCGCGGGACAGGGGGCATGGATGAGCAGTTCTTC. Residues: CASSPRRGTGGMDEQFF.